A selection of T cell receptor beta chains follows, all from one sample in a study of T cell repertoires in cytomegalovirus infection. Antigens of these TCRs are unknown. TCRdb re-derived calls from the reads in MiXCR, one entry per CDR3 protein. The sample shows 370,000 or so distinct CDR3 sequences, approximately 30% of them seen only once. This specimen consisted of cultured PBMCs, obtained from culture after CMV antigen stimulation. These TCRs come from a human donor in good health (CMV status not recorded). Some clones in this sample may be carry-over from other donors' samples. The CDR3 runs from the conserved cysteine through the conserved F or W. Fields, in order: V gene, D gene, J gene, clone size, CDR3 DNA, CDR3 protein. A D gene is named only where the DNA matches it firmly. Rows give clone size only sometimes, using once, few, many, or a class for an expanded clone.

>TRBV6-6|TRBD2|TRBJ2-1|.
TGTGCCAGCAGGGGTAGCGGGGACCCCTCCTACAATGAGCAGTTCTTC
CASRGSGDPSYNEQFF
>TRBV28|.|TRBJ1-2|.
TGTGCCAGCAGGGACCAAGCTAACTATGGCTACACCTTC
CASRDQANYGYTF
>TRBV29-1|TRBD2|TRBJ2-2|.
TGCAGCGTTGGTGGGACTACCTCGGCCACCGGGGAGCTGTTTTTT
CSVGGTTSATGELFF
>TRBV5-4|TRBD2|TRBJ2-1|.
TGTGCCAGCAGCCCGGGACTAGCGGGAGGAGGGAATGAGCAGTTCTTC
CASSPGLAGGGNEQFF
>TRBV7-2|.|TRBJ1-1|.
TGTGCCAGCAGCGGTCATCAGGCCACTGAAGCTTTCTTT
CASSGHQATEAFF
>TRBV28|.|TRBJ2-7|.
TGTGCCAGCCAACCTTATTTAACCTACGAGCAGTACTTC
CASQPYLTYEQYF
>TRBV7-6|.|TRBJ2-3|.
TGTGCCAGCAGCCCAAAACCACGGCCGAACACAGATACGCAGTATTTT
CASSPKPRPNTDTQYF
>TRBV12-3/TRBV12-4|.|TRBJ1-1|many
TGTGCCAGCAGCTTAGTGGGGAACACTGAAGCTTTCTTT
CASSLVGNTEAFF
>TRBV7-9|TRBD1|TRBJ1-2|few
TGTGCCAGCAGCTTAGTAACAGGGGGCGGCTATGGCTACACCTTC
CASSLVTGGGYGYTF
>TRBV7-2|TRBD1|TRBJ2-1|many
TGTGCCAGCAGCTCGGGACAGGGGAATGAGCAGTTCTTC
CASSSGQGNEQFF
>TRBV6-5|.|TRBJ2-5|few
TGTGCCAGCAGCACCGGGTTTCGGGGCTTGGCCCAGTACTTC
CASSTGFRGLAQYF
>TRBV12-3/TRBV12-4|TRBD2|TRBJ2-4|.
TGTGCCAGCACCCCCGCTAGCGGCAAAAACATTCAGTACTTC
CASTPASGKNIQYF
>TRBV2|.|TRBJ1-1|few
TGTGCCAGCGAGGGGGGTTGGGTTGACACTGAAGCTTTCTTT
CASEGGWVDTEAFF
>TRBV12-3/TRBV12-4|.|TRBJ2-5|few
TGTGCCAGCAGTCCACGGTCGGGCCTCCAAGAGACCCAGTACTTC
CASSPRSGLQETQYF
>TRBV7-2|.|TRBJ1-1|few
TGTGCCAGCAGCTCCCCCTTTGTCACTGAAGCTTTCTTT
CASSSPFVTEAFF
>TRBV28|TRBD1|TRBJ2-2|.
TGTGCCAGCATAAGGGGGCGAACGAACACCGGGGAGCTGTTTTTT
CASIRGRTNTGELFF
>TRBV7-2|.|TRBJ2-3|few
TGTGCCAGCAGCCGGTACTCAGATACGCAGTATTTT
CASSRYSDTQYF
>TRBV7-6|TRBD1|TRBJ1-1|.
TGTGCCAGCAGCTTAGGTGGCAGGGGGAAGGGCACTGAAGCTTTCTTT
CASSLGGRGKGTEAFF
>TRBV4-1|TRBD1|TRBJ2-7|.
TGCGCCAGCAGCCAAACCCCGGGACAGATGTACGAGCAGTACTTC
CASSQTPGQMYEQYF
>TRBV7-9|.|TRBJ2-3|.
TGTGCCAGCAGCCCCCGGACGTTTGACACAGATACGCAGTATTTT
CASSPRTFDTDTQYF
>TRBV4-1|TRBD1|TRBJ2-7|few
TGCGCCAGCAGCCCACACCTGGGACAGGGACACTACGAGCAGTACTTC
CASSPHLGQGHYEQYF
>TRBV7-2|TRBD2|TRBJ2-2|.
TGTGCCAGCAGCTCCGGACTAGCGGGAATAACCGGGGAGCTGTTTTTT
CASSSGLAGITGELFF
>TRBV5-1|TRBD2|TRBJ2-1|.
TGCGCCAGCGGGGCTAGCGGAGGCTACAATGAGCAGTTCTTC
CASGASGGYNEQFF
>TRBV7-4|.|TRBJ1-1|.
TGTGCCAGCAGACAAATTCTTACGAACACTGAAGCTTTCTTT
CASRQILTNTEAFF
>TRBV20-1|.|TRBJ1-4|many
TGCAGTGCTAGGGGGGACGGAGGATCAGCAACTAATGAAAAACTGTTTTTT
CSARGDGGSATNEKLFF
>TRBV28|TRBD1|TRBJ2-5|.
TGTGCCAGTCGACAGGGGGCCTTAGGGGGGGAGACCCAGTACTTC
CASRQGALGGETQYF
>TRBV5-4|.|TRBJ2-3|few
TGTGCCACCGCTATAAAGGATACGCAGTATTTT
CATAIKDTQYF
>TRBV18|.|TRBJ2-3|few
TGTGCCAGCTCACCACGGCAGGAGAGCACAGATACGCAGTATTTT
CASSPRQESTDTQYF
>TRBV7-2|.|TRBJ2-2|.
TGTGCCATCGACTGGGGGCGCAACACCGGGGAGCTGTTTTTT
CAIDWGRNTGELFF
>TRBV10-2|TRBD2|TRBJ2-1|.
TGCGCCAGCAGTCCAACTAGCGGGACAGAGCAGTTCTTC
CASSPTSGTEQFF
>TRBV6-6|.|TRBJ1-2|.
TGTGCCAGCAGTTCACGGCCTATTAACTATGGCTACACCTTC
CASSSRPINYGYTF
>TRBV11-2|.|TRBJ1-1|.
TGTGCCAGCAGCTTAGATTCGGCAGCCAAGAACACTGAAGCTTTCTTT
CASSLDSAAKNTEAFF
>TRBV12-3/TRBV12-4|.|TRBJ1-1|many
TGTGCCAGCAGTCTCACCAAGAACACTGAAGCTTTCTTT
CASSLTKNTEAFF
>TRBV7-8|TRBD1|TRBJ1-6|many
TGTGCCAGCAGCCTAGGAGGACAGGGAGGCAATTCACCCCTCCACTTT
CASSLGGQGGNSPLHF
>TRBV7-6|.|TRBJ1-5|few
TGTGCCAGCAGCTTAGCGGCAGATAGCAATCAGCCCCAGCATTTT
CASSLAADSNQPQHF
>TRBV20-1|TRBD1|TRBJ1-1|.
TGCAGTGCTAGTGAGGGGGCGAACACTGAAGCTTTCTTT
CSASEGANTEAFF
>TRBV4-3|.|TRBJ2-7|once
TGCGCCAGCAGCCATTTATCCAGTCCCGGCGGGACCGCCTACGAGCAGTACTTC
CASSHLSSPGGTAYEQYF
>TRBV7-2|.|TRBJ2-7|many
TGTGCCAGCAGCCCCCCCAGGAGCCCGGAAACCTCCTACGAGCAGTACTTC
CASSPPRSPETSYEQYF
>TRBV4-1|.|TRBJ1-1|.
TGCGCCAGCAGCCAAGGTCACGAATTAAACACTGAAGCTTTCTTT
CASSQGHELNTEAFF
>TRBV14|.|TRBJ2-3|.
TGTGCCAGCAGCCATATCGGCATTGGAACAGATACGCAGTATTTT
CASSHIGIGTDTQYF
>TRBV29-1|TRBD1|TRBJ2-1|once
TGCAGCGCCCGAAGGGGACAGACTGAGCAGTTCTTC
CSARRGQTEQFF
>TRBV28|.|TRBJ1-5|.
TGTGCCAGCAGTGGAAGGGGTCAGCCCCAGCATTTT
CASSGRGQPQHF
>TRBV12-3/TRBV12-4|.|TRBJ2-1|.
TGTGCCAGCAGTTTAGTGACTGCAGTTAATGCCCTCTTC
CASSLVTAVNALF
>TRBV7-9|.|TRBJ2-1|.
TGTGCCAGCAGGTACAGGGCAAAAGATAGCGTCTTC
CASRYRAKDSVF
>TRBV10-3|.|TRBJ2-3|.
TGTGCCACCGAGAGGAGGGAGAACACAGATACGCAGTATTTT
CATERRENTDTQYF
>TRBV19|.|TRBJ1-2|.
TGTGCCAGTAGCCCGAGGCAGGACTACTATGGCTACACCTTC
CASSPRQDYYGYTF
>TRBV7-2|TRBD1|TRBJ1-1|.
TGTGCCAGCAGCTTAGTTTTAGGCAGGGGGAATGAAGCTTTCTTT
CASSLVLGRGNEAFF
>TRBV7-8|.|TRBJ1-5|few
TGTGCCAGCAGTCAAGTTAGGGGGAATAATCAGCCCCAGCATTTT
CASSQVRGNNQPQHF
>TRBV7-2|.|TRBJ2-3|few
TGTGCCAGCAGCCCGCCCACTGAGCCAGATACGCAGTATTTT
CASSPPTEPDTQYF
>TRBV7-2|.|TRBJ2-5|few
TGTGCCAGCAGCTTAGTTAGCAGCCAAGAGACCCAGTACTTC
CASSLVSSQETQYF
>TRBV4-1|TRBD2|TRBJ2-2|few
TGCGCCAGCAGCCTTAGGGGACTACCGAACACCGGGGAGCTGTTTTTT
CASSLRGLPNTGELFF
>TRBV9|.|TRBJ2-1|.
TGTGCCAGCAGCGTAGCTACGGTGGGAAAGGTTGGCGGGAACAATGAGCAGTTCTTC
CASSVATVGKVGGNNEQFF
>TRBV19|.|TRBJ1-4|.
TGTGCCAGTAGGGTACAGGGAGAAACTAATGAAAAACTGTTTTTT
CASRVQGETNEKLFF
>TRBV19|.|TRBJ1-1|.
TGTGCCAGTACAGGGGAACTTATGAACACTGAAGCTTTCTTT
CASTGELMNTEAFF
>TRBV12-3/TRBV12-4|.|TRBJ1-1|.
TGTGCCAGCAGTCTACCCTCTCGGTGGGGCGGGCACAATGAAGCTTTCTTT
CASSLPSRWGGHNEAFF
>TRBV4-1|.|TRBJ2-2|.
TGCGCCAGCAGCCAAAGGCCCGGGGAGCTGTTTTTT
CASSQRPGELFF
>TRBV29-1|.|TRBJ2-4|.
TGCAGCGTTGAAAGGGGAAACATTCAGTACTTC
CSVERGNIQYF
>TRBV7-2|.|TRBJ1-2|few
TGTGCCAGCAGCTTAGGCAGGGTTAACTATGGCTACACCTTC
CASSLGRVNYGYTF
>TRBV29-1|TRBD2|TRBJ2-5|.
TGCAGCGTCCGGACTAGCGGGAGCGGCGAGACCCAGTACTTC
CSVRTSGSGETQYF